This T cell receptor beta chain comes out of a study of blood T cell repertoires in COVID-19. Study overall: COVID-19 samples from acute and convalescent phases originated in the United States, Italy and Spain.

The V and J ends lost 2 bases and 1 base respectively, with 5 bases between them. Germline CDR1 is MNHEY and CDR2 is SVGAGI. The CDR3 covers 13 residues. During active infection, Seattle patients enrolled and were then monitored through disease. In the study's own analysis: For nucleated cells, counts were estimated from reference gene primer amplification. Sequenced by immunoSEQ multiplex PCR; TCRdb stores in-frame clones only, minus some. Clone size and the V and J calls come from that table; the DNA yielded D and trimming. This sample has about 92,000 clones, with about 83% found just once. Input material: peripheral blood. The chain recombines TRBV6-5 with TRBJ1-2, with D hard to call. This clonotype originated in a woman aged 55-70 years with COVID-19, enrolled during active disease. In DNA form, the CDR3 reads TGTGCCAGCAGTTACGACAATAACTATGGCTACACCTTC. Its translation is CASSYDNNYGYTF.